One sample yielded the 8 T cell receptor beta chains listed below, sequenced in a study of cytomegalovirus exposure and HLA in healthy donors. Primers for the PCR totalled 60 Vbeta and 13 Jbeta. This table comes from immunoSEQ multiplex PCR, and its TCRdb copy is limited to in-frame clones, with some not included. The sample holds more than 90,000 clones, around 77% seen once. Sequences were obtained from PBMCs. Receptors were obtained from a female donor in good health and CMV-seronegative.

The chain employs TRBV30 and TRBJ1-4; the match to TRBD1 covers 11 bases. The CDR3 length is 14 residues. Germline trimming cut 5 bases from V and 9 bases from J; bases unmatched to any gene: 8. Germline V gives CDR1 GTSNPN, CDR2 SVGIG (reference sequence). CDR3 sequence: CAWGGDRGRKKLFF. The CDR3, as DNA: TGTGCCTGGGGAGGGGACAGGGGGAGGAAAAAACTGTTTTTT.

This clone was detected only once. The chain employs TRBV7-9 and TRBJ2-2; 7 bases fit TRBD2. The V segment lost 6 bases and the J segment 2 bases; nucleotides outside the gene matches: 9. CDR3 length: 16 residues. Looked up from germline, CDR1 is SEHNR and CDR2 is FQNEAQ (reference sequence). CDR3 coding DNA: TGTGCCAGCAGTCTCCTAGCGGTTCATAACACCGGGGAGCTGTTTTTT. Protein sequence: CASSLLAVHNTGELFF.

V is TRBV5-8 and J is TRBJ2-1, with 9 bases fitting TRBD2. Germline V gives CDR1 SGHTS, CDR2 YDEGEE. The CDR3 extends over 14 amino acids. Trimming took 0 bases from V and 7 from J; bases not matched to a gene: 2. The CDR3 is CASSLGLAVNEQFF. CDR3 DNA sequence: TGTGCCAGCAGCTTGGGACTAGCGGTTAATGAGCAGTTCTTC.

This chain uses TRBV7-9 with TRBJ1-1; D unclear. The germline V gene encodes CDR1 SEHNR and CDR2 FQNEAQ (reference sequence). The CDR3 length is 12 residues. The V and J ends lost 6 bases and 3 bases respectively, with 8 bases between them. The CDR3 protein is CASSPDYTEAFF. DNA of the CDR3: TGTGCCAGCAGTCCCGACTACACTGAAGCTTTCTTT.

V and J are TRBV30 and TRBJ1-1; TRBD1 matches at 9 bases. The CDR3 length is 14 residues. CDR1 and CDR2 (germline): GTSNPN, SVGIG (reference sequence). V shed 3 bases, J shed 4 bases, and the junction held 6 bases outside the gene matches. This chain's CDR3 is CAWRGTGSFTEAFF. The CDR3 DNA reads as TGTGCCTGGAGGGGGACAGGGAGTTTCACTGAAGCTTTCTTT.

This chain links TRBV15 with TRBJ2-1; 11 bases are shared with TRBD2. Per the germline V gene, CDR1 is LNHNV and CDR2 is YYDKDF (reference sequence). The V segment lost 2 bases and the J segment 3 bases; nucleotides outside the gene matches: 9. The CDR3 spans 18 residues. CDR3 loop: CATSRSGLAGGIYNEQFF. DNA of the CDR3: TGTGCCACCAGCAGATCAGGGCTAGCGGGAGGAATCTACAATGAGCAGTTCTTC. Variable domain in full (rest from reference TRBV15 and TRBJ2-1): DAMVIQNPRYQVTQFGKPVTLSCSQTLNHNVMYWYQQKSSQAPKLLFHYYDKDFNNEADTPDNFQSRRPNTSFCFLDIRSPGLGDTAMYLCATSRSGLAGGIYNEQFFGPGTRLTVL.

The genes are TRBV28 and TRBJ2-7; D is possibly TRBD2 (5 bases). Trimming stripped 6 bases from V and 3 bases from J, with 9 bases between. Germline CDR1 and CDR2: MDHEN and SYDVKM. The CDR3 spans 12 residues. Here the CDR3 DNA reads TGTGCCAGCAGACGGGGTAACTACGAGCAGTACTTC. Protein product: CASRRGNYEQYF.

As regards this clone: An end of the junction does not agree with germline; a read error may underlie this. CDR3 in DNA: TGTGCCAGCTCACCGGGACAGGGTATTGTCGGGAAGCTGTTTTTT. Residues: CASSPGQGIVGKLFF. V gene TRBV18 combines with J gene TRBJ2-2, with 9 bases matching TRBD1. CDR3 size: 15 residues. The germline V gene has CDR1 KGHSH and CDR2 LQKENI.